One and the same sample provided the 24 T cell receptor beta chains below, sequenced in a study of blood T cell repertoires in COVID-19. Method: immunoSEQ multiplex PCR; TCRdb's copy keeps in-frame clones and lacks some. The data hold some 170,000 clones, with 82% observed a single time. The sequenced sample consisted of peripheral blood. These receptors all stem from a woman in her seventies with acute or convalescent COVID-19.

The table lists this clone with a few counts. This chain connects TRBV16 to TRBJ2-7, with TRBD1 matching 7 bases. With 6 bases clipped from V and 6 bases from J, the junction kept 5 bases outside the gene matches. Germline assignment: CDR1 KGHSY and CDR2 FQNENV. The CDR3 consists of 12 residues. Here the CDR3 reads CASSRQGSEQYF. The CDR3 bases are TGTGCCAGCAGTCGACAGGGAAGCGAGCAGTACTTC.

J is TRBJ2-1 and V is TRBV5-4, with TRBD2 identical over 8 bases. Germline lookup yields CDR1 SGHNT and CDR2 YYREEE (reference sequence). V trimming: 0 bases; J trimming: 8 bases; junction bases outside the gene matches: 10. The CDR3 is 16 amino acids. The CDR3 region has the DNA TGTGCCAGCAGCTTGGATAGCCGGGGGGGCCTTGATGAGCAGTTCTTC. It codes for CASSLDSRGGLDEQFF.

V usage is TRBV11-2 and J usage is TRBJ1-3; D is perhaps TRBD1 (6 bases). Germline V gene sequence: CDR1 SGHAT, CDR2 FQNNGV. The length of the CDR3 is 15 residues. V gave up 5 bases and J gave up 4 bases, with 15 bases separating them. The CDR3, as DNA: TGTGCCAGCAGCCCAGAGGCAGGGGTAGGAAACACCATATATTTT. This sequence encodes CASSPEAGVGNTIYF.

This clone occurred once. The chain is built from TRBV19 and TRBJ2-1; D might be TRBD2 (7 bases). There are 13 residues in the CDR3. Germline V lookup: CDR1 LNHDA, CDR2 SQIVND (reference sequence). V lost 6 bases and J lost 6, with 12 bases in between. CDR3 nucleotides: TGTGCCAGTAGGGTGGGAGGGGGCAATGAGCAGTTCTTC. Translating gives CASRVGGGNEQFF.

The rearrangement uses TRBV7-9 and TRBJ2-1; 8 positions agree with TRBD2. The CDR3 has 15 amino acids. The germline V gene encodes CDR1 SEHNR and CDR2 FQNEAQ (reference sequence). The trim removed 5 bases at V and 0 bases at J, leaving 3 bases unmatched. CDR3 DNA: TGTGCCAGCAGCCCCCTAGCGGGCTCCTACAATGAGCAGTTCTTC. Encoded protein: CASSPLAGSYNEQFF.

As for this clone: Other nucleotide sequences in the sample specify the same CDR3. The chain carries TRBV7-2 and TRBJ1-2, with D perhaps matching TRBD1 (6 bases). The CDR3 sequence is 14 residues long. In germline, CDR1 is SGHTA, CDR2 FQGNSA. V dropped 0 bases and J dropped 4 bases, with 9 bases sitting between them. CDR3 in DNA: TGTGCCAGCAGCTTAGCGGACAGTTTCTATGGCTACACCTTC. It yields the protein CASSLADSFYGYTF.

The chain employs TRBV18 and TRBJ2-5, with D possibly being TRBD2 (7 bases). The length of the CDR3 is 16 residues. Trimming removed 2 bases from V and 5 bases from J, with 18 bases in between. Germline values: CDR1 KGHSH, CDR2 LQKENI. The CDR3 loop is CASSPNQGGGSETQYF. In DNA form, the CDR3 reads TGTGCCAGCTCACCAAATCAAGGGGGGGGATCGGAGACCCAGTACTTC.

The chain employs TRBV7-7 and TRBJ1-1, with 10 bases that match TRBD1. Trimming at V came to 5 bases and at J to 6 bases, leaving 9 bases not matched to a gene. The germline V gene has CDR1 SSHAT and CDR2 FNYEAQ (reference sequence). This CDR3 spans 15 amino acids. CDR3 nucleotides: TGTGCCAGCAGCGCGCCGGGACAGGGGCCTTCTGAAGCTTTCTTT. It translates to CASSAPGQGPSEAFF.

The CDR3 sequence is CASSQDLQGFETQYF. CDR3 bases: TGCGCCAGCAGCCAGGACCTACAGGGATTCGAGACCCAGTACTTC. The V and J genes are TRBV4-1 and TRBJ2-5; D is possibly TRBD1 (6 bases). CDR3 length: 15 amino acids. The V gene's germline CDR1 is MGHRA and CDR2 YSYEKL. Deletions cut 3 bases from V and 5 bases from J, with 16 bases between.

Turning to this clone: This clone may be a read error of a much larger clone one base away. The gene calls are TRBV7-8 and TRBJ1-1; 9 nucleotides line up with TRBD1. Germline CDR1 and CDR2: SGHVS and FQNEAQ. The junction had 4 bases not matched to a gene; V was cut back by 4 bases and J by 4 bases. This CDR3 has 14 amino acids. CDR3 sequence reads: CASSSGTGTTEAFF. The CDR3 DNA sequence: TGTGCCAGCAGCTCCGGGACAGGGACCACTGAAGCTTTCTTT.

The rearrangement links TRBV6-1 to TRBJ2-5, with D possibly TRBD1 on 6 matching bases. The ends were cut back, 2 bases at V and 7 bases at J, with 20 bases in the middle. Germline loops: CDR1 MNHNS, CDR2 SASEGT. This CDR3 region has 16 residues. In DNA form, the CDR3 reads TGTGCCAGCAGTGAAAACAGGGCAGGCGGCGCAACGACCCAGTACTTC. Its protein product is CASSENRAGGATTQYF.

This clone showed up just once. The chain couples TRBV6-1 to TRBJ1-1, with D uncertain. Trimming removed 0 bases from V and 7 bases from J, with 9 bases in between. This CDR3 spans 13 amino acids. CDR1 and CDR2 from the germline V gene are MNHNS and SASEGT. The CDR3 DNA follows: TGTGCCAGCAGTGAAGCGCCCGGGAGTGAAGCTTTCTTT. This codes for CASSEAPGSEAFF.

The chain links TRBV27 to TRBJ1-2, with D perhaps matching TRBD1 (6 bases). The germline V gene has CDR1 MNHEY and CDR2 SMNVEV (reference sequence). The CDR3 is 15 amino acids. V was pared by 7 bases and J by 4 bases, with 19 bases between. DNA for the CDR3: TGTGCCAGCACCTCCCGCTCAGCAGGGGTCTATGGCTACACCTTC. Protein sequence: CASTSRSAGVYGYTF.

The chain is built from TRBV28 and TRBJ1-3; D is undetermined. The V gene lost 6 bases and the J gene lost 2 bases, with 20 bases spanning the gap. In germline, CDR1 is MDHEN, CDR2 SYDVKM. The CDR3 has 17 amino acids. CDR3 protein: CASSGIDPRLPGNTIYF. As DNA, the CDR3 is TGTGCCAGCAGCGGGATTGATCCTCGGCTTCCTGGAAACACCATATATTTT.

The sample holds a few counts of this clone. V usage is TRBV6-5 and J usage is TRBJ1-6; no reliable D call. CDR3 length: 14 amino acids. From germline, CDR1 is MNHEY and CDR2 SVGAGI. V lost 2 bases and J 8 bases, leaving 10 bases between the germline ends. CDR3 in amino acids: CASSYGRLYSPLHF. The CDR3 DNA follows: TGTGCCAGCAGTTACGGCAGGCTTTATTCACCCCTCCACTTT.

This clone appeared once. V is TRBV5-1 and J is TRBJ2-3; 9 bases line up with TRBD1. Germline V gene lookup returns CDR1 SGHRS and CDR2 YFSETQ. The length of the CDR3 is 16 residues. After removal of 3 bases from V and 7 bases from J, the junction contained 12 bases not matched to a gene. The CDR3 DNA sequence: TGCGCCAGCAGCTCTCTGCCGGGACAGGGTAAGAATACGCAGTATTTT. This codes for CASSSLPGQGKNTQYF.

The chain recombines TRBV7-2 with TRBJ2-5, with D uncertain. The V gene's germline CDR1 is SGHTA and CDR2 FQGNSA. The V end lost 3 bases, the J end lost 5 bases, and 7 bases lay between the germline ends. This CDR3 has 12 residues. The CDR3: CASSFIGETQYF. CDR3 in DNA: TGTGCCAGCAGCTTCATCGGGGAGACCCAGTACTTC.

Written as DNA, the CDR3 is TGTGCCAGCAGCGTAAATCCCTCCGGGGCTGGGGCCAACGTCCTGACTTTC. It is translated as CASSVNPSGAGANVLTF. The chain combines TRBV9 with TRBJ2-6, with TRBD2 as a possible D gene (5 bases). Germline V gene lookup returns CDR1 SGDLS and CDR2 YYNGEE. The CDR3 extends over 17 amino acids. V was trimmed by 1 base and J by 2 bases, leaving 13 bases between them. The variable domain in full, with the rest retrieved from reference TRBV9 and TRBJ2-6, is DSGVTQTPKHLITATGQRVTLRCSPRSGDLSVYWYQQSLDQGLQFLIQYYNGEERAKGNILERFSAQQFPDLHSELNLSSLELGDSALYFCASSVNPSGAGANVLTFGAGSRLTVL.

The chain carries TRBV6-5 and TRBJ1-5, with no clear D. Germline V gene data show CDR1 as MNHEY and CDR2 as SVGAGI. This CDR3 comprises 12 residues. The V gene lost 8 bases and the J gene lost 3 bases, with 8 bases spanning the gap. As DNA, the CDR3 is TGTGCCAGCCGCAGGTCCAATCAGCCCCAGCATTTT. Amino acid sequence: CASRRSNQPQHF.

V gene TRBV30 combines with J gene TRBJ2-7, with 7 bases lining up with TRBD1. J gave up 3 bases and V 4 bases, and 0 bases lay outside the gene matches. CDR1 and CDR2 from the germline V gene are GTSNPN and SVGIG (reference sequence). This CDR3 has 11 residues. The CDR3 DNA reads TGTGCCTGGACAGGGGGCTACGAGCAGTACTTC. It specifies CAWTGGYEQYF.

V and J are TRBV9 and TRBJ1-1, with 10 nucleotides matching TRBD1. V was clipped by 2 bases and J by 2 bases; unmatched bases: 3. Germline values: CDR1 SGDLS, CDR2 YYNGEE. The CDR3 length is 15 residues. In DNA, the CDR3 is TGTGCCAGCAGCGTTCTGACAGGGGGCAACACTGAAGCTTTCTTT. Translating gives CASSVLTGGNTEAFF.

This chain links TRBV12-1 with TRBJ1-6; no check of the table's D call, TRBD1, against the DNA was made. TRBV12-1 is designated a pseudogene. The CDR3 has 17 amino acids. The CDR3 here is CASSTSSIRGHNSPLHF. CDR3 bases: TGTGCCAGCAGCACAAGCTCCATCAGGGGGCATAATTCACCCCTCCACTTT.

The chain uses TRBV15 and TRBJ1-5; 10 positions match TRBD1. The length of the CDR3 is 21 residues. V dropped 6 bases and J dropped 2; count of bases not matched to a gene: 22. Germline loops: CDR1 LNHNV, CDR2 YYDKDF (reference sequence). The CDR3 sequence: CATSFLLPGQGIFLGNQPQHF. Here the CDR3 DNA reads TGTGCCACCAGTTTTTTACTTCCGGGACAGGGGATTTTTTTAGGCAATCAGCCCCAGCATTTT.

The gene calls are TRBV18 and TRBJ2-2; D remains ambiguous. There are 13 residues in the CDR3. Germline V lookup: CDR1 KGHSH, CDR2 LQKENI. Trimming pared 4 bases from V and 4 bases from J, leaving 7 bases between. CDR3: CASSLSSTGELFF. The CDR3 DNA reads TGTGCCAGCTCACTTAGCAGCACCGGGGAGCTGTTTTTT. The full variable domain, its missing parts supplied by reference TRBV18 and TRBJ2-2, is NAGVMQNPRHLVRRRGQEARLRCSPMKGHSHVYWYRQLPEEGLKFMVYLQKENIIDESGMPKERFSAEFPKEGPSILRIQQVVRGDSAAYFCASSLSSTGELFFGEGSRLTVL.